What follows describes a single T cell receptor (beta chain). Germline CDR1 reads MNHEY; CDR2 reads SVGAGI. This CDR3 region has 18 residues. Trimming removed 0 bases from V and 2 bases from J; junction bases left unmatched: 11. The data were obtained in a study of blood T cells in healthy people across ages. A J-beta primer mix and a sample-barcoded 5' primer were used in a second PCR of about 7 to 12 cycles. One entry per CDR3 protein results from TCRdb running MiXCR on the 5' RACE reads. The table records nearly 800,000 distinct CDR3 sequences, around 25% of them present only once. The sample was also linked to a second study, of T cells of mothers and their children.

The sequenced sample was blood. The clonotype was recovered from a boy aged 5-17 years in good health. The rearrangement joins TRBV6-5 to TRBJ2-3, with TRBD2 matching 7 bases. The CDR3 spells CASSYSVGLAGTTDTQYF. The CDR3 DNA follows: TGTGCCAGCAGTTACTCCGTTGGGTTAGCGGGTACCACAGATACGCAGTATTTT.